This TCR beta chain came from a study of Graves' ophthalmopathy and Graves' hyperthyroidism. Study observations and caveats: A classifier, a 13-signature model, separated ophthalmopathy from stable hyperthyroidism with approximately 88% sensitivity and less than 83% specificity. In blood appeared most of the expanded thyroid clonotypes whose frequency exceeded 0.001.

The germline V gene has CDR1 SEHNR and CDR2 FQNEAQ (reference sequence). This CDR3 is 15 amino acids long. Trimming at V came to 1 base and at J to 11 bases, leaving 5 bases not matched to a gene. Note on this clonotype: The antigen remains unidentified.

The TCR beta CDR3 regions underwent amplification from RNA transcripts. First-round RT-PCR used HTBI primers; second-round multiplex PCR followed. MiXCR, run by TCRdb on the multiplex PCR reads, gives a single entry per CDR3 protein. The table has some 1.1 million distinct CDR3 sequences, about 38% seen once. The source is an adult man with Graves' hyperthyroidism. This chain joins TRBV7-9 and TRBJ1-6; 10 bases line up with TRBD1. The sequenced material came from peripheral blood or thyroid tissue (not recorded which). The CDR3 sequence is CASSLGLGQGTPLHF. CDR3 sequence (DNA): TGTGCCAGCAGCTTAGGTCTGGGACAGGGGACACCCCTCCACTTT.